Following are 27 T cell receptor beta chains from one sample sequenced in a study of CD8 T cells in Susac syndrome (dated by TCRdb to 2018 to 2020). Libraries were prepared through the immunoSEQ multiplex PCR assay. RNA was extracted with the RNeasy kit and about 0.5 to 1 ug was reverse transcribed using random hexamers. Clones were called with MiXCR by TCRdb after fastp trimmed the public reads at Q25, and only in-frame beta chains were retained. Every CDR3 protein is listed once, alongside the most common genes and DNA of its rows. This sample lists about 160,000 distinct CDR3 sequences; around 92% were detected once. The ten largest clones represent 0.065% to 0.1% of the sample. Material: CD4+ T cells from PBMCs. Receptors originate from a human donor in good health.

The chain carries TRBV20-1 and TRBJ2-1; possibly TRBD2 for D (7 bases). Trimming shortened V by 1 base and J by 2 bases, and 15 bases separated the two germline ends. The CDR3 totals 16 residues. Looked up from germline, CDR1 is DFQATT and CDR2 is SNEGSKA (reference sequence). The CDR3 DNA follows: TGCAGTGCTAGAGTCCCCTGGCGGGGGCCCTACAATGAGCAGTTCTTC. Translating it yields CSARVPWRGPYNEQFF.

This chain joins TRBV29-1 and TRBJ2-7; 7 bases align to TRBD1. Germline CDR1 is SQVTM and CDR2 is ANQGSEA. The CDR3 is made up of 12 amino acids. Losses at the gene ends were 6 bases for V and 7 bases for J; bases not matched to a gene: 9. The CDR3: CSVQTGIREQYF. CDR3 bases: TGCAGCGTCCAGACAGGGATCCGGGAGCAGTACTTC.

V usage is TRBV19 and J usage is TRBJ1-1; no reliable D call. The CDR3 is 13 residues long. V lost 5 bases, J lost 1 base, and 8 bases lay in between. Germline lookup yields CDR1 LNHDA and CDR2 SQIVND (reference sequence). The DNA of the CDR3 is TGTGCCAGTAGTTCGCGGGAGAACACTGAAGCTTTCTTT. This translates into CASSSRENTEAFF.

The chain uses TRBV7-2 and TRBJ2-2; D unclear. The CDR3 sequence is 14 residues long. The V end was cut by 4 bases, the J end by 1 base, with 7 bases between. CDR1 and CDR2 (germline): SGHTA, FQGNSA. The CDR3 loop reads CASSYGLNTGELFF. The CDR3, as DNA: TGTGCCAGCAGCTACGGTCTGAACACCGGGGAGCTGTTTTTT. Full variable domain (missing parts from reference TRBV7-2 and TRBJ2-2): GAGVSQSPSNKVTEKGKDVELRCDPISGHTALYWYRQSLGQGLEFLIYFQGNSAPDKSGLPSDRFSAERTGGSVSTLTIQRTQQEDSAVYLCASSYGLNTGELFFGEGSRLTVL.

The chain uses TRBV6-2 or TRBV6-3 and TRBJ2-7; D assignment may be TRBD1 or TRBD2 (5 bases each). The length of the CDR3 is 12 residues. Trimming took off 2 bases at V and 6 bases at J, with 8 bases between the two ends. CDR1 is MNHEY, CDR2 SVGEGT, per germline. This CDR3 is CASSYGGTEQYF. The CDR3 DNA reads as TGTGCCAGCAGTTACGGGGGTACCGAGCAGTACTTC.

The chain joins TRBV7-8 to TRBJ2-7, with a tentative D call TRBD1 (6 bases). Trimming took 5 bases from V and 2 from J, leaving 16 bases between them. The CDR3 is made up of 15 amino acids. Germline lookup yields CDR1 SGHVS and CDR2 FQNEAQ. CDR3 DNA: TGTGCCAGCAGCCCGGTGGTGTCAGGGGCCTACGAGCAGTACTTC. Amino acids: CASSPVVSGAYEQYF.

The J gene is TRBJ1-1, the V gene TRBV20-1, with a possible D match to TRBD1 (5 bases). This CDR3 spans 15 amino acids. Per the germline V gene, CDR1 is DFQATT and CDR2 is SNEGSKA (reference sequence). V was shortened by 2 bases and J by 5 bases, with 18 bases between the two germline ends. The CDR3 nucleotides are TGCAGTGCTAGATCTATGGGGCAGGGAAAAACTGAAGCTTTCTTT. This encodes CSARSMGQGKTEAFF.

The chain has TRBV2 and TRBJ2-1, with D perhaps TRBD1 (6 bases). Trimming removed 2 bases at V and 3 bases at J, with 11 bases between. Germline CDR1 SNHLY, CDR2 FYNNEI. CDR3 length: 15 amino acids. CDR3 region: CASSETGQNYNEQFF. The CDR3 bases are TGTGCCAGCAGTGAAACTGGACAGAACTACAATGAGCAGTTCTTC.

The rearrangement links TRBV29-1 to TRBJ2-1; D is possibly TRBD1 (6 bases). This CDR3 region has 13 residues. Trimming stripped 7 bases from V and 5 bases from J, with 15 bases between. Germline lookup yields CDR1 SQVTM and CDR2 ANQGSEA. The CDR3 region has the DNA TGCAGCGCTCGCAGGGGCGCGGACAATGAGCAGTTCTTC. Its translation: CSARRGADNEQFF.

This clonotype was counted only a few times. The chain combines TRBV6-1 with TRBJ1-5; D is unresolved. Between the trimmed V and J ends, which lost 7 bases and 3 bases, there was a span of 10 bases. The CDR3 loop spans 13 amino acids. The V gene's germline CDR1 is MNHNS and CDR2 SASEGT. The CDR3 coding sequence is TGTGCCAGCACGAAGGACCTCAATCAGCCCCAGCATTTT. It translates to CASTKDLNQPQHF.

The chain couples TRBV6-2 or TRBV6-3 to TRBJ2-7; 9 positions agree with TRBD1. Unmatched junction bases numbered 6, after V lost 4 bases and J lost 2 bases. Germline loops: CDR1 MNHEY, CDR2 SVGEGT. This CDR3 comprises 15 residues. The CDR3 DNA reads TGTGCCAGCAGTTCTATACAGGGGGCTACCTACGAGCAGTACTTC. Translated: CASSSIQGATYEQYF.

The CDR3 spells CASTPNSNQPQHF. DNA of the CDR3: TGTGCCAGTACCCCGAATAGCAATCAGCCCCAGCATTTT. V usage is TRBV19 and J usage is TRBJ1-5; D gene uncertain. CDR3 length: 13 amino acids. The V end was cut by 7 bases, the J end by 0 bases, with 7 bases between. Germline values: CDR1 LNHDA, CDR2 SQIVND (reference sequence).

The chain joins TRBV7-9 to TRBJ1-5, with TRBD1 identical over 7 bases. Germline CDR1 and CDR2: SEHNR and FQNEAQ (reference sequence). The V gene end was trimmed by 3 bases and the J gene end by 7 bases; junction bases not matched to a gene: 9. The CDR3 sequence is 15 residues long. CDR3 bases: TGTGCCAGCAGCTTTGACAGGGAGGGGAGACAGCCCCAGCATTTT. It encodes CASSFDREGRQPQHF.

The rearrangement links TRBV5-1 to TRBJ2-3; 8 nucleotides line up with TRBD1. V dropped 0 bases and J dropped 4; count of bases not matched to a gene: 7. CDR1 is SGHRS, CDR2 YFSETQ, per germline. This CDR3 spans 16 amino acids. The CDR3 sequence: CASSLGQGTRADTQYF. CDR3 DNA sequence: TGCGCCAGCAGCTTGGGACAGGGGACAAGGGCAGATACGCAGTATTTT.

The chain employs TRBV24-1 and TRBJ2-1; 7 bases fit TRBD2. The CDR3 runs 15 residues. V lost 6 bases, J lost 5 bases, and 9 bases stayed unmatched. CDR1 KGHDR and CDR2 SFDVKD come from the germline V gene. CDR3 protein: CATSHGGVRDNEQFF. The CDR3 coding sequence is TGTGCCACCAGTCATGGGGGGGTAAGAGACAATGAGCAGTTCTTC.

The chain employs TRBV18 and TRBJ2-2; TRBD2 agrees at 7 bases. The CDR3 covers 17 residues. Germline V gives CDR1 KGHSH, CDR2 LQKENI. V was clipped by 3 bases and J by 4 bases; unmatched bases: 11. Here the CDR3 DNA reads TGTGCCAGCTCACCGCGAGCGGGACGAGGGGTCACCGGGGAGCTGTTTTTT. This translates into CASSPRAGRGVTGELFF.

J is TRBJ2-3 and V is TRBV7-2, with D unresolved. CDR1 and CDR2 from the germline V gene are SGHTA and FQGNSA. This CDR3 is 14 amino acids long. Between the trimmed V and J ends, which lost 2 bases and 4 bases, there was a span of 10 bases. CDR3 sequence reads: CASSLNPGPDTQYF. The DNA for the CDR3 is TGTGCCAGCAGCTTAAACCCCGGACCAGATACGCAGTATTTT.

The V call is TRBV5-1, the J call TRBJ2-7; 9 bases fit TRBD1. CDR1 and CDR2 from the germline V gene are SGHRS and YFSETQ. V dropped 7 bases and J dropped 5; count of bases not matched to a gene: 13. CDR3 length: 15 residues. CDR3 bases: TGCGCCAGCTTCCTTACCGGGACAGGGCACAACGAGCAGTACTTC. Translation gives CASFLTGTGHNEQYF.

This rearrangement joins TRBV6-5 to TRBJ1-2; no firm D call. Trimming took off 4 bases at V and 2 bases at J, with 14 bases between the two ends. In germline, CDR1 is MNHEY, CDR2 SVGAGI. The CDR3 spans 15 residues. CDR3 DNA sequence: TGTGCCAGCAGTTCCCCCAGGCAGGCCAACTATGGCTACACCTTC. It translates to CASSSPRQANYGYTF.

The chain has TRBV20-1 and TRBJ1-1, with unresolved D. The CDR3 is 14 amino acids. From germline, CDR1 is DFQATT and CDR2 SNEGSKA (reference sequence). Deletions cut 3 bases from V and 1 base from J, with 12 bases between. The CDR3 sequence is CSARGGGRNTEAFF. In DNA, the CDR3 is TGCAGTGCTAGGGGCGGCGGAAGGAACACTGAAGCTTTCTTT.

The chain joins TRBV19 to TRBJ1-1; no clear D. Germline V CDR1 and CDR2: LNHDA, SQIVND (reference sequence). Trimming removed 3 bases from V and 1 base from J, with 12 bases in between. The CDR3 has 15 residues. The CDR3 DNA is TGTGCCAGTAGTATCCGATTCAGACGGAACACTGAAGCTTTCTTT. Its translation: CASSIRFRRNTEAFF.

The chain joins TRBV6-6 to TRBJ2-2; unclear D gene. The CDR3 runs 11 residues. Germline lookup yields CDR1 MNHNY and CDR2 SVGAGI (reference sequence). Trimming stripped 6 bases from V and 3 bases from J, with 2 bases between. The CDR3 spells CASRDTGELFF. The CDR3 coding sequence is TGTGCCAGCAGGGACACCGGGGAGCTGTTTTTT.

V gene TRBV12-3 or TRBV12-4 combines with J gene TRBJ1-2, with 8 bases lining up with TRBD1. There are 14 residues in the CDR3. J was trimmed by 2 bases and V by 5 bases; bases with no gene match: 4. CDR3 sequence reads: CASSPGQENYGYTF. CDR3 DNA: TGTGCCAGCAGTCCGGGACAGGAGAACTATGGCTACACCTTC.

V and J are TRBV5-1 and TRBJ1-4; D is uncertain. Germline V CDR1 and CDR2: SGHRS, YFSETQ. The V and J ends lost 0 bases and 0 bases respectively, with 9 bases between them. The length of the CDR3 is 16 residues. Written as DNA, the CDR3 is TGCGCCAGCAGCTTGGGGTTCAGTACAACTAATGAAAAACTGTTTTTT. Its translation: CASSLGFSTTNEKLFF.

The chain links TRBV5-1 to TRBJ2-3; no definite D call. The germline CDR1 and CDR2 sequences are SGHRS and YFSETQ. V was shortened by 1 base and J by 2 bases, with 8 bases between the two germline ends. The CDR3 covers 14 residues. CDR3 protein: CASSLWQDTDTQYF. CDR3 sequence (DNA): TGCGCCAGCAGCTTGTGGCAGGACACAGATACGCAGTATTTT. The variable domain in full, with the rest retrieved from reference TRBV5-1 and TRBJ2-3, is KAGVTQTPRYLIKTRGQQVTLSCSPISGHRSVSWYQQTPGQGLQFLFEYFSETQRNKGNFPGRFSGRQFSNSRSEMNVSTLELGDSALYLCASSLWQDTDTQYFGPGTRLTVL.

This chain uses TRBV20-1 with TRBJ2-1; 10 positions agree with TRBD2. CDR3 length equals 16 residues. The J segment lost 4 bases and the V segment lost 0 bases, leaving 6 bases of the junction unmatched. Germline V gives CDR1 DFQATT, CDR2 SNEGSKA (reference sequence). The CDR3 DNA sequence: TGCAGTGCTAGAGATTATAGCGGGGGGCAATACAATGAGCAGTTCTTC. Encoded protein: CSARDYSGGQYNEQFF.

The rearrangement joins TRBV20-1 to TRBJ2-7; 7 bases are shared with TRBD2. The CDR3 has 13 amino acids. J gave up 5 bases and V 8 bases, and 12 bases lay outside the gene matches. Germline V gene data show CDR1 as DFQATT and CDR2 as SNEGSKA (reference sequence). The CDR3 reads CSKMGGTPNEQYF. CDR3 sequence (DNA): TGCAGTAAAATGGGGGGGACCCCGAACGAGCAGTACTTC.